The sequence of this T cell receptor beta chain was determined in a study of blood T cell repertoires in COVID-19. Study overall: Donors in the United States, Italy and Spain gave samples during acute or convalescent COVID-19.

V was clipped by 7 bases and J by 0 bases; unmatched bases: 4. The CDR3 contains 13 residues. Germline V gene data show CDR1 as GTSNPN and CDR2 as SVGIG (reference sequence). Participants, roughly 18 to 100 years old, spanned fewer than 25 US areas. Participant-reported clinical history was the basis for cohort assignment. Some clones are missing from TCRdb's copy, which holds only in-frame ones; the method was immunoSEQ multiplex PCR. The profile covers 250,000 to 300,000 clones, with roughly 80% appearing a single time and 4.5% to 6% taken by the ten largest. V and J are TRBV30 and TRBJ2-3, with TRBD2 matching 7 bases. Sequences were obtained from PBMCs or T cells enriched from blood (not recorded which). The sequence came from a man between 40 and 49 years old who had been exposed to COVID-19. Here the CDR3 DNA reads TGTGCCTTTACCGGGGGGAGCACAGATACGCAGTATTTT. Amino acid sequence: CAFTGGSTDTQYF. Full variable domain (remainder filled in from reference TRBV30 and TRBJ2-3): SQTIHQWPATLVQPVGSPLSLECTVEGTSNPNLYWYRQAAGRGLQLLFYSVGIGQISSEVPQNLSASRPQDRQFILSSKKLLLSDSGFYLCAFTGGSTDTQYFGPGTRLTVL.